Listed here is a single T cell receptor (beta chain). The data stem from a study of blood T cell repertoires in COVID-19. At the level of the study: Acute and convalescent COVID-19 samples came from the United States, Italy and Spain. In each case, the material was cDNA or gDNA derived from T cells, B-cell-depleted T cells, or PBMCs.

Germline CDR1 reads MGHRA; CDR2 reads YSYEKL. The CDR3 totals 15 residues. The V and J ends lost 3 bases and 0 bases respectively, with 9 bases between them. Original methodology: Reference gene primer amplification gave nucleated cell count estimates. Repertoires were generated with immunoSEQ multiplex PCR, while TCRdb's copy carries only in-frame clones and drops some. For V, J and clone size, that table is used; D and trimming come from the DNA. The table has about 190,000 clones, around 80% seen once. The V and J genes are TRBV4-1 and TRBJ1-3; D is undetermined. The specimen sequenced was peripheral blood. The sequence derives from a woman over 75 with active or convalescent COVID-19. The CDR3 loop is CASSQPGSSGNTIYF. The DNA for the CDR3 is TGCGCCAGCAGCCAGCCCGGGTCCTCTGGAAACACCATATATTTT.